This T cell receptor beta chain was identified in a study of blood T cell repertoires in COVID-19. For the study at large: T cells, B-cell-depleted T cells, or PBMCs supplied cDNA or gDNA.

Assay: immunoSEQ multiplex PCR; the TCRdb copy retains only in-frame clones and omits some. The data show about 480,000 clones, approximately 92% seen once. CDR1 and CDR2 (germline): SQVTM, ANQGSEA. Trimming removed 5 bases from V and 4 bases from J; junction bases left unmatched: 6. The CDR3 has 13 amino acids. There are a few counts of this clone. This chain joins TRBV29-1 and TRBJ2-5; 8 bases map to TRBD2. The sequenced sample was peripheral blood. The receptor was isolated from a man between 18 and 29 years old with COVID-19, enrolled during active disease. CDR3 in amino acids: CSVPWTSLETQYF. Written as DNA, the CDR3 is TGCAGCGTTCCATGGACTAGCTTAGAGACCCAGTACTTC.